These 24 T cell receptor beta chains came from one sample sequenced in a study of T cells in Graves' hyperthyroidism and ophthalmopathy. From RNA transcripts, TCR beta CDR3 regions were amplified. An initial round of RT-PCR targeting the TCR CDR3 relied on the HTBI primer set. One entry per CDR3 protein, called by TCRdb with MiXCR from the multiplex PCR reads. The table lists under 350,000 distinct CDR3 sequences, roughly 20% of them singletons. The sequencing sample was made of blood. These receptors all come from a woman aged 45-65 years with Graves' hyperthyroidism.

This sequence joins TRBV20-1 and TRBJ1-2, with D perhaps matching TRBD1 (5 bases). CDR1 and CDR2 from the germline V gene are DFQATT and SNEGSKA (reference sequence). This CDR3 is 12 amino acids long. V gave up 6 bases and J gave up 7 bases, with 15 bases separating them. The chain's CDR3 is CSAPGGGIGYTF. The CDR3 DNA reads TGCAGTGCCCCTGGGGGGGGTATTGGCTACACCTTC.

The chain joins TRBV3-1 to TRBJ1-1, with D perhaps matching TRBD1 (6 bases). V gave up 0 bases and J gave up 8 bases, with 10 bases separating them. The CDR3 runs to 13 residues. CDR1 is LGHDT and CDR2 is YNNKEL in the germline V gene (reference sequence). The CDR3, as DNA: TGTGCCAGCAGCCAAGACCGAGGGGGGGAAGCTTTCTTT. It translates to CASSQDRGGEAFF.

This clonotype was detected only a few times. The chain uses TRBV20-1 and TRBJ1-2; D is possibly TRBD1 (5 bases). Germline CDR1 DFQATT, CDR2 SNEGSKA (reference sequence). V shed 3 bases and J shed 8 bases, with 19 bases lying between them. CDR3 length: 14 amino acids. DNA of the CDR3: TGCAGTGCTAGCAATATTGCGGGGGAGGGGGGCTACACCTTC. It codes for CSASNIAGEGGYTF.

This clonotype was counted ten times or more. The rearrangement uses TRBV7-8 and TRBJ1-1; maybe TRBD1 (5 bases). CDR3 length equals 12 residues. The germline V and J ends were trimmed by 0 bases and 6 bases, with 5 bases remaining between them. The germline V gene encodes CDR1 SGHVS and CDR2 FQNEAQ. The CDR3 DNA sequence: TGTGCCAGCAGCTTAGCAGGGGCTGAAGCTTTCTTT. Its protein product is CASSLAGAEAFF.

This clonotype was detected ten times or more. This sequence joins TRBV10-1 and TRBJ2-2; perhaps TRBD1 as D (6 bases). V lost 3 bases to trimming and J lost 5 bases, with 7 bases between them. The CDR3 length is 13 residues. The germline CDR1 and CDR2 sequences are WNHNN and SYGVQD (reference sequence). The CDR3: CASSDRGTGELFF. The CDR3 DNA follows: TGCGCCAGCAGTGACAGGGGTACCGGGGAGCTGTTTTTT.

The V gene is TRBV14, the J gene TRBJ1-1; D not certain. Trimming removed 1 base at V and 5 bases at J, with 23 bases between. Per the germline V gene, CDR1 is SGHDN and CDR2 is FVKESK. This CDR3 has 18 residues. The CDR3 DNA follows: TGTGCCAGCAGCCAAGGAGGGCGAGGTGCTGAGGGCCGGACTGAAGCTTTCTTT. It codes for CASSQGGRGAEGRTEAFF.

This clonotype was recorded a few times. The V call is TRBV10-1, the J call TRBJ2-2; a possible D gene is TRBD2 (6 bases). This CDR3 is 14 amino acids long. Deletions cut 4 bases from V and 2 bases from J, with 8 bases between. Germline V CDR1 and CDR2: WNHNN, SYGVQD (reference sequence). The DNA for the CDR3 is TGCGCCAGCAGTGCGCGGGGAAACACCGGGGAGCTGTTTTTT. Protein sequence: CASSARGNTGELFF.

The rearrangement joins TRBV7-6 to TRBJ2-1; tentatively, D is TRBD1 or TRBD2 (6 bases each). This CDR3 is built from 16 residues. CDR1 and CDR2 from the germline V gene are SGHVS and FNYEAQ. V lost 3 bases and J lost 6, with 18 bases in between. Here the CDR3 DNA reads TGTGCCAGCAGCTTGAGGGGGGAGTTCCCCGTCAATGAGCAGTTCTTC. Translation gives CASSLRGEFPVNEQFF.

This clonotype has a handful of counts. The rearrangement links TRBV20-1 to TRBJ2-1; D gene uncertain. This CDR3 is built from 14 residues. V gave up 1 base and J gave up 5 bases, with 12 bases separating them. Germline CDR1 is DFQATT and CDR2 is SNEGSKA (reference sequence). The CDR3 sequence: CSARAPPGDNEQFF. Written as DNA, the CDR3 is TGCAGTGCTAGAGCGCCGCCAGGTGACAATGAGCAGTTCTTC.

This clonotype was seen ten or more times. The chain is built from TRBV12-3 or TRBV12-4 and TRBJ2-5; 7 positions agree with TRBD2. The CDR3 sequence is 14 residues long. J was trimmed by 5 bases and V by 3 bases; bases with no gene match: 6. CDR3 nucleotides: TGTGCCAGCAGTTTGGGGGGGAGGGGTGAGACCCAGTACTTC. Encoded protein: CASSLGGRGETQYF.

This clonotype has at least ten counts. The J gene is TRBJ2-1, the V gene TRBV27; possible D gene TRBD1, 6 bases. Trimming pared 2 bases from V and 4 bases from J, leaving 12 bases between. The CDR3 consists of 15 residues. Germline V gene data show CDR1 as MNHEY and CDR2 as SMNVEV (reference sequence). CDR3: CASSLKGHKYNEQFF. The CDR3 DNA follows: TGTGCCAGCAGTTTAAAGGGACACAAGTACAATGAGCAGTTCTTC.

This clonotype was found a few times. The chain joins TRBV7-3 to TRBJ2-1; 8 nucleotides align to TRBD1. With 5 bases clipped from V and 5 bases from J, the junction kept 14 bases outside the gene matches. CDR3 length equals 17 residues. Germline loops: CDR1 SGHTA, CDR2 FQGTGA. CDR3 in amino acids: CASSPEEWDRTNNEQFF. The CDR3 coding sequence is TGTGCCAGCAGCCCAGAGGAATGGGACAGGACGAACAATGAGCAGTTCTTC.

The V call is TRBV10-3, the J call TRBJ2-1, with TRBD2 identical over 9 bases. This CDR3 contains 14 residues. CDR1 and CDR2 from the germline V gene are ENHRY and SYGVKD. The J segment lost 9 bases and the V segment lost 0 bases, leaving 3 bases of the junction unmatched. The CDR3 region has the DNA TGTGCCATCAGTGAGTCGCTAGCGGGAAGTGAGCAGTTCTTC. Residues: CAISESLAGSEQFF.

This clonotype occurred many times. CDR3 nucleotides: TGTGCCAGCAGTTTATTGGACAGGGTGTTGTCCGGGGAGCTGTTTTTT. Translated: CASSLLDRVLSGELFF. The gene calls are TRBV27 and TRBJ2-2; 8 bases map to TRBD1. CDR3 size: 16 residues. Germline V gene lookup returns CDR1 MNHEY and CDR2 SMNVEV (reference sequence). J gave up 6 bases and V 1 base, and 7 bases lay outside the gene matches.

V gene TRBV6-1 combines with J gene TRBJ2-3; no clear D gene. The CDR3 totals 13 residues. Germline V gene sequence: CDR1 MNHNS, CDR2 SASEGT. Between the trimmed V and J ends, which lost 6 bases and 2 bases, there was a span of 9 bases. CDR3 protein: CASRFQDTDTQYF. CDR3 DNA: TGTGCCAGCAGGTTTCAGGACACAGATACGCAGTATTTT.

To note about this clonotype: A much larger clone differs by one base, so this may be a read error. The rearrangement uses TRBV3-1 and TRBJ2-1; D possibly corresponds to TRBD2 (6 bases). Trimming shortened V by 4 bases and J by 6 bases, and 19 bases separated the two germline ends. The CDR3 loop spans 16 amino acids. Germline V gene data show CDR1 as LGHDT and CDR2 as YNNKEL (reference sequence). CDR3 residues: CASSLGGRGFSNEQFF. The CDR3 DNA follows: TGTGCCAGCAGCCTCGGGGGTCGGGGGTTCAGCAATGAGCAGTTCTTC.

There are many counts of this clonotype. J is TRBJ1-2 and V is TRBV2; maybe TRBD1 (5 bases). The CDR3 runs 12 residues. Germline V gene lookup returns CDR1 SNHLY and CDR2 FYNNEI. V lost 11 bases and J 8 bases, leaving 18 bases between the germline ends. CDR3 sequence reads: CASDPGVWGYTF. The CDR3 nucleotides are TGTGCCTCAGACCCGGGGGTTTGGGGCTACACCTTC.

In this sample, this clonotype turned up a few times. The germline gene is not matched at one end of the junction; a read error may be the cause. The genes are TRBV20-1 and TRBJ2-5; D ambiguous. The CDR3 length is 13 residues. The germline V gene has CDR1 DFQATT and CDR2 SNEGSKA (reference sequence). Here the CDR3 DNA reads TGCAGCGCTATGGAAGGGCTCGGTGAGACCCAGTACTTC. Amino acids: CSAMEGLGETQYF.

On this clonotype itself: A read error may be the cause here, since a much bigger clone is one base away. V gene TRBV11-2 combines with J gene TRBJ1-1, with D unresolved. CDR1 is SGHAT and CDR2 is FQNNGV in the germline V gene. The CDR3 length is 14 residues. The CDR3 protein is CASSLGLMNTEALF. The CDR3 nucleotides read TGTGCCAGCAGCTTAGGTTTGATGAACACTGAAGCTCTCTTT.

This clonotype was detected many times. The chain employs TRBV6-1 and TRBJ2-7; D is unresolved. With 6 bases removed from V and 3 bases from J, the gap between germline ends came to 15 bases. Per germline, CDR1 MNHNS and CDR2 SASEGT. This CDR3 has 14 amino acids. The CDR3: CASSGSHSRYEQYF. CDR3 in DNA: TGTGCCAGCAGCGGGTCCCATTCCCGCTACGAGCAGTACTTC.

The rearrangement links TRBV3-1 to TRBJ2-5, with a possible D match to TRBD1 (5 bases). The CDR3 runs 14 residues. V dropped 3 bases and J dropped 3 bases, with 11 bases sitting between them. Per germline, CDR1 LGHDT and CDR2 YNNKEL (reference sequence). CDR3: CASSQKGLKETQYF. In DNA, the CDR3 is TGTGCCAGCAGCCAGAAGGGGTTAAAAGAGACCCAGTACTTC.

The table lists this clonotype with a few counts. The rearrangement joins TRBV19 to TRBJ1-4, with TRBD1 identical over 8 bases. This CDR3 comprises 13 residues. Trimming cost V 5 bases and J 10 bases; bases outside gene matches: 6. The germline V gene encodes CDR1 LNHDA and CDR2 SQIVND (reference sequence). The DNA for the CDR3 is TGTGCCAGTAGTGCCGCGGACAGGGCAAAACTGTTTTTT. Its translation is CASSAADRAKLFF.

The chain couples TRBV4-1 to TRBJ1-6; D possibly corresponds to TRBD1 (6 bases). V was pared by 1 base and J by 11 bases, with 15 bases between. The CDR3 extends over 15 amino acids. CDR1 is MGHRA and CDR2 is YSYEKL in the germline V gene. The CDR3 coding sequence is TGCGCCAGCAGCCAAGTTCGGACAGCAGGGGCACCCCTCCACTTT. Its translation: CASSQVRTAGAPLHF.

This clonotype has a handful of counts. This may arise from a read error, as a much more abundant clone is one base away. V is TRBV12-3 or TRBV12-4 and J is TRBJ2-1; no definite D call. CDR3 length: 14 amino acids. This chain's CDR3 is CASSLLTGYSEQFF. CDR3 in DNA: TGTGCCAGCAGTTTGCTTACTGGTTACAGTGAGCAGTTCTTC.